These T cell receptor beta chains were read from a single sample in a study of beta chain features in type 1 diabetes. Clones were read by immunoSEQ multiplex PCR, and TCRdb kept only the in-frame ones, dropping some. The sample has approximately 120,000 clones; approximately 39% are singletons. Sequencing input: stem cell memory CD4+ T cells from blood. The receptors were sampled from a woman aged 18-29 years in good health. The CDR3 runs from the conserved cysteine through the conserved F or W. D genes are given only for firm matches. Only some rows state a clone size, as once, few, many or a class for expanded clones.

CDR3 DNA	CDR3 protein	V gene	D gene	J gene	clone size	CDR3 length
TGTGCCAGCTCACCAGTTGAGTCGGGACTAGCGACTACCTACGAGCAGTACTTC	CASSPVESGLATTYEQYF	TRBV18	TRBD2	TRBJ2-7	few	18
TGTGCCAGTACCCGGGGGGGGTATAGCAATCAGCCCCAGCATTTT	CASTRGGYSNQPQHF	TRBV19	.	TRBJ1-5	few	15
TGTGCCAGCAGCTTAGTCTGGGACAGATCCTACGAGCAGTACTTC	CASSLVWDRSYEQYF	TRBV7-9	TRBD1	TRBJ2-7	.	15
TGTGCCAGCAGCCAAAGGGCCGACAGGGGCTTCTCTGGGGCCAACGTCCTGACTTTC	CASSQRADRGFSGANVLTF	TRBV4-2	TRBD1	TRBJ2-6	.	19
TGTGCCAGCAGCCCTACCGGGACAGTCCTCTACGGCTACACCTTC	CASSPTGTVLYGYTF	TRBV7-9	TRBD1	TRBJ1-2	.	15
TGTGCCAGCTCACCACGGCAGGATTTGAACACTGAAGCTTTCTTT	CASSPRQDLNTEAFF	TRBV18	.	TRBJ1-1	.	15
TGTGCCAGCAGCTATCGACAGGGTTTAGGTTACGAGCAGTACTTC	CASSYRQGLGYEQYF	TRBV7-2	TRBD1	TRBJ2-7	.	15
TGTGCCAGCAGCTTGTCAGGGCTTGGTGGCTACACCTTC	CASSLSGLGGYTF	TRBV11-1	.	TRBJ1-2	.	13
TGTGCCAGCATGGGCGGGAGTTATAACACCGGGGAGCTGTTTTTT	CASMGGSYNTGELFF	TRBV27	TRBD2	TRBJ2-2	.	15
TGTGCCAGCAGTCTTCGACACGGACAGCCGTACTCCTACGAGCAGTACTTC	CASSLRHGQPYSYEQYF	TRBV2	.	TRBJ2-7	.	17
TGTGCCAGCAGTTACTACAGGGATTACACTGAAGCTTTCTTT	CASSYYRDYTEAFF	TRBV6-5	.	TRBJ1-1	few	14
TGTGCCAGCTCACCAGGGACAGGGGGCAATCAGCCCCAGCATTTT	CASSPGTGGNQPQHF	TRBV18	TRBD1	TRBJ1-5	.	15
TGTGCCAGCAGCTTAGCGATGGGACTAGCGGGAGGGCCACGGTACTTC	CASSLAMGLAGGPRYF	TRBV7-9	TRBD2	TRBJ2-4	few	16
TGTGCCTGGAGTTCCGGGGGAATTAGAACGGATCAGCCCCAGCATTTT	CAWSSGGIRTDQPQHF	TRBV30	.	TRBJ1-5	.	16
TGCGCCAGCAGCTCTCCCGGGGGAGCGGGTTCTAGGGAGGAGCAGTTCTTC	CASSSPGGAGSREEQFF	TRBV5-1	.	TRBJ2-1	.	17
TGTGCCAGCAGTTGGGCAAGGGGGAACAATCAGCCCCAGCATTTT	CASSWARGNNQPQHF	TRBV27	.	TRBJ1-5	few	15
TGCAGTGCTAGGGACAACTACGAGCAGTACTTC	CSARDNYEQYF	TRBV20-1	.	TRBJ2-7	few	11
TGTGCCAGCAGCTTATGGTTTCTCGGGAGACGCTACAATGAGCAGTTCTTC	CASSLWFLGRRYNEQFF	TRBV11-2	.	TRBJ2-1	.	17
TGTGCCAGCAGTGCCCCGGGTGAAAAACTGTTTTTT	CASSAPGEKLFF	TRBV2	.	TRBJ1-4	once	12
TGTGCCAGCAGCCTAATCGGGGATACGCAGTATTTT	CASSLIGDTQYF	TRBV7-2	.	TRBJ2-3	.	12
TGTGCCAGCAGGAGACAGGTTAATGAAAAACTGTTTTTT	CASRRQVNEKLFF	TRBV6-5	.	TRBJ1-4	.	13
TGCAGCGTTGTACAGGGGGAGGAGTATGGCTACACCTTC	CSVVQGEEYGYTF	TRBV29-1	TRBD1	TRBJ1-2	few	13
TGCAGCGTTGAGTATCTTCTTGGCTACACCTTC	CSVEYLLGYTF	TRBV29-1	.	TRBJ1-2	few	11
TGCAGTGCCGCGTCCCGGGATACGCAGTATTTT	CSAASRDTQYF	TRBV20-1	.	TRBJ2-3	.	11
TGTGCCTCGAGGGGGAGGCCCCACTACGAGCAGTACTTC	CASRGRPHYEQYF	TRBV30	.	TRBJ2-7	few	13
TGCGCCAGCAGCCAAGATAATGGGGGACTAGCGGGAGCGCGTGAGCAGTTCTTC	CASSQDNGGLAGAREQFF	TRBV4-1	TRBD2	TRBJ2-1	few	18
TGTGCCATCAGCGCTACAGGGGGCTTGGATACGCAGTATTTT	CAISATGGLDTQYF	TRBV10-3	TRBD1	TRBJ2-3	.	14
TGTGCCAGCAGTTTACCAGGCCGAGATTTATATGGCTACACCTTC	CASSLPGRDLYGYTF	TRBV28	.	TRBJ1-2	.	15
TGTGCCAGCAGCGGGGACAGGAGCAATCAGCCCCAGCATTTT	CASSGDRSNQPQHF	TRBV7-9	TRBD1	TRBJ1-5	few	14
TGTGCCAGCAGCTTTAGGAGGAGTACCGGGCCGGGCGATACGCAGTATTTT	CASSFRRSTGPGDTQYF	TRBV7-2	.	TRBJ2-3	.	17
TGTGCCAGCTCACTGGACAGCGGGGAGCTGTTTTTT	CASSLDSGELFF	TRBV18	.	TRBJ2-2	.	12
TGTGCCAGTAGAGCGAGTATGGGGACCCAGTACTTC	CASRASMGTQYF	TRBV19	.	TRBJ2-5	.	12
TGTGCCAGCAGCCTGACAGCTCCTGGGGCCAACGTCCTGACTTTC	CASSLTAPGANVLTF	TRBV5-6	.	TRBJ2-6	few	15
TGTGCCAGCAGTGCGACTAGCGGTTCCTACGAGCAGTACTTC	CASSATSGSYEQYF	TRBV2	TRBD2	TRBJ2-7	.	14
TGTGCCAGCAGCCAAGATTTGGTCCGCGGAGATACGCAGTATTTT	CASSQDLVRGDTQYF	TRBV4-2	.	TRBJ2-3	.	15
TGTGCCAGCAGCTGGACAGGGGGCCAGTACGAGCAGTACTTC	CASSWTGGQYEQYF	TRBV11-2	TRBD1	TRBJ2-7	.	14
TGTGCCATCAGTGAGGGGTCTAGCGGGAGATACGAGCAGTACTTC	CAISEGSSGRYEQYF	TRBV10-3	TRBD2	TRBJ2-7	few	15
TGTGCCAGCAGCCCCCGGGGGGGCCGCTATGGCTACACCTTC	CASSPRGGRYGYTF	TRBV7-2	.	TRBJ1-2	.	14
TGCGCCAGCAGCTTGGTGAGGCGGGGACAGTATCACGGGGAGCTGTTTTTT	CASSLVRRGQYHGELFF	TRBV5-1	.	TRBJ2-2	few	17
TGCGCCAGCAGTCCGGGACACGGAAGGACGCGGCAGTACTTC	CASSPGHGRTRQYF	TRBV28	.	TRBJ2-7	.	14
TGCGCCAGCAGTTCTCTAGCGGGACGCTACAATGAGCAGTTCTTC	CASSSLAGRYNEQFF	TRBV5-1	TRBD2	TRBJ2-1	.	15
TGTGCCAGCTCACCAGTTAGCAAAGGCGATGAGCAGTTCTTC	CASSPVSKGDEQFF	TRBV18	.	TRBJ2-1	few	14
TGCGCCAGCAGCTCGGACAGAGGCACAGATACGCAGTATTTT	CASSSDRGTDTQYF	TRBV5-1	.	TRBJ2-3	few	14
TGTGCCAGCAGACCAGGACAAGCTGGGGCCAACGTCCTGACTTTC	CASRPGQAGANVLTF	TRBV2	.	TRBJ2-6	few	15
TGCAGCGCCGGACGGGGGAAGAACACTGATAACACTGAAGCTTTCTTT	CSAGRGKNTDNTEAFF	TRBV29-1	.	TRBJ1-1	.	16
TGTGCCAGCAGTTTGAGCGGGCAGGGCTTGACCGGGGAGCTGTTTTTT	CASSLSGQGLTGELFF	TRBV28	.	TRBJ2-2	.	16